The 3 T cell receptor beta chains presented below share a single source sample, sequenced in a study of T-cell reconstitution after alpha-beta-depleted transplantation in children. The authors prepared the TCRbeta library with unique molecular identifiers. TCRdb reprocessed the PCR reads with MiXCR, giving one entry per CDR3 protein. The table includes about 140,000 distinct CDR3 sequences, more than 8% detected once. Source: PBMCs, mostly from graft donor cells, taken 180 days after TCRalphabeta/CD19-depleted stem cell transplant. The receptors come from a female patient aged 2-10 years who had a stem cell transplant for congenital amegakaryocytic thrombocytopenia, so the T cells may come from the graft donor.

This clonotype was observed at least ten times. The V gene is TRBV28, the J gene TRBJ1-6; D is ambiguous. The CDR3 contains 18 residues. V was cut by 5 bases and J by 0 bases, with 17 bases left in between. Germline CDR1 and CDR2: MDHEN and SYDVKM. CDR3 amino acids: CASSTVDGRSSYNSPLHF. DNA for the CDR3: TGTGCCAGCAGTACGGTCGACGGTAGGAGCTCCTATAATTCACCCCTCCACTTT.

This clonotype was recorded many times. This chain uses TRBV5-1 with TRBJ2-3, with D perhaps matching TRBD1 (6 bases). V was pared by 1 base and J by 2 bases, with 8 bases between. This CDR3 has 14 amino acids. The V gene's germline CDR1 is SGHRS and CDR2 YFSETQ. The CDR3 region has the DNA TGCGCCAGCAGCTTGTACAGGGACACAGATACGCAGTATTTT. As protein: CASSLYRDTDTQYF.

The chain couples TRBV18 to TRBJ1-1, with unresolved D. The CDR3 runs to 16 residues. The V gene lost 1 base and the J gene lost 1 base, with 13 bases spanning the gap. In germline, CDR1 is KGHSH, CDR2 LQKENI. CDR3 amino acids: CASSPRSMGGNTEAFF. The CDR3 DNA reads as TGTGCCAGCTCACCACGGAGCATGGGTGGGAACACTGAAGCTTTCTTT.